These 14 T cell receptor beta chains share one sample of origin, sequenced in a study of control samples from healthy donors and cancer patients. Assay used: immunoSEQ multiplex PCR; TCRdb lists only in-frame clones, some missing. The top ten hold around 4% of the sample, which has 120,000 or so clones, roughly 90% seen once. Specimen: PBMCs. The receptor source for this set is a woman aged 60 to 75 with lung cancer.

This sequence joins TRBV15 and TRBJ1-1, with 7 bases aligning to TRBD1. From germline, CDR1 is LNHNV and CDR2 YYDKDF (reference sequence). The V and J ends lost 3 bases and 0 bases, in that order; junction bases with no gene match: 1. The CDR3 consists of 14 residues. The CDR3 coding sequence is TGTGCCACCAGCAGGGACAGGATGAACACTGAAGCTTTCTTT. Its translation: CATSRDRMNTEAFF. Looking up the rest from reference TRBV15 and TRBJ1-1 gives the full variable domain: DAMVIQNPRYQVTQFGKPVTLSCSQTLNHNVMYWYQQKSSQAPKLLFHYYDKDFNNEADTPDNFQSRRPNTSFCFLDIRSPGLGDTAMYLCATSRDRMNTEAFFGQGTRLTVV.

CDR3 residues: CASSLVGAVYEQYF. The CDR3 bases are TGCGCCAGCAGCTTGGTGGGGGCAGTCTACGAGCAGTACTTC. The chain carries TRBV5-1 and TRBJ2-7, with a tentative D call TRBD1 (6 bases). The germline V gene encodes CDR1 SGHRS and CDR2 YFSETQ. This CDR3 comprises 14 residues. V was trimmed by 0 bases and J by 3 bases, leaving 10 bases between them.

The table lists this clone with a count of one. The chain joins TRBV6-2 or TRBV6-3 to TRBJ1-5; TRBD1 is a possible D gene (6 bases). Germline CDR1 reads MNHEY; CDR2 reads SVGEGT. CDR3 length: 17 residues. V lost 5 bases, J lost 4 bases, and 21 bases lay in between. The CDR3 sequence is CASSLGGRTDLNQPQHF. The CDR3 bases are TGTGCCAGCAGTCTAGGCGGGAGGACAGACCTAAATCAGCCCCAGCATTTT.

V usage is TRBV19 and J usage is TRBJ2-3, with a weak D call TRBD1 (6 bases). This CDR3 has 18 amino acids. V shed 0 bases and J shed 4 bases, with 20 bases lying between them. The germline V gene has CDR1 LNHDA and CDR2 SQIVND (reference sequence). CDR3 region: CASSIDGVGTRDPDTQYF. CDR3 in DNA: TGTGCCAGTAGTATAGACGGGGTTGGGACAAGGGACCCAGATACGCAGTATTTT.

The chain combines TRBV3-1 (or the pseudogene TRBV3-2) with TRBJ1-1, with TRBD1 matching 7 bases. The germline gives CDR1 LGHDT, CDR2 YNNKEL (reference sequence). V shed 1 base, J shed 5 bases, and the junction held 7 bases outside the gene matches. CDR3 length: 15 residues. CDR3 coding DNA: TGTGCCAGCAGCCAAGGACAGGGAGGGTGGACTGAAGCTTTCTTT. Residues: CASSQGQGGWTEAFF.

The chain is built from TRBV12-1 and TRBJ2-5; the table gives TRBD2 as D, unverified against the DNA. TRBV12-1 is reported as a pseudogene. There are 14 residues in the CDR3. In DNA, the CDR3 is TGTGCCAGCAGCCACTCGCGCATCCAAGAGACCCAGTACTTC. Residues: CASSHSRIQETQYF.

The chain carries TRBV12-5 and TRBJ1-5, with D unclear. The CDR3 is made up of 15 amino acids. From germline, CDR1 is LGHNT and CDR2 FRNRAP. V lost 1 base, J lost 0 bases, and 7 bases lay in between. Here the CDR3 reads CASGLGGFSNQPQHF. CDR3 in DNA: TGTGCTAGTGGTTTGGGAGGGTTTAGCAATCAGCCCCAGCATTTT.

The genes are TRBV18 and TRBJ1-2, with D possibly matching TRBD1 (5 bases). Germline V gene lookup returns CDR1 KGHSH and CDR2 LQKENI. V lost 0 bases and J 1 base, leaving 12 bases between the germline ends. This CDR3 comprises 16 residues. CDR3 in amino acids: CASSPPNPGSNYGYTF. For the CDR3, the DNA is TGTGCCAGCTCACCACCCAACCCAGGGAGTAACTATGGCTACACCTTC.

The chain has TRBV28 and TRBJ2-7, with D possibly TRBD1 on 6 matching bases. Deletions cut 3 bases from V and 7 bases from J, with 19 bases between. From germline, CDR1 is MDHEN and CDR2 SYDVKM. CDR3 length equals 15 residues. The CDR3 region is CASSLGVTGFVEQYF. The CDR3 nucleotides read TGTGCCAGCAGTTTGGGGGTAACAGGGTTCGTAGAGCAGTACTTC.

V is TRBV29-1 and J is TRBJ1-4; D is uncertain. The CDR3 length is 14 residues. Looked up from germline, CDR1 is SQVTM and CDR2 is ANQGSEA. Trimming cost V 6 bases and J 8 bases, with 19 bases left between them. The CDR3 sequence is CSVLLRHSGEKLFF. In nucleotides, the CDR3 is TGCAGCGTGCTCCTTCGACATTCGGGAGAAAAACTGTTTTTT.

The chain recombines TRBV20-1 with TRBJ2-5, with D possibly matching TRBD2 (6 bases). The germline CDR1 and CDR2 sequences are DFQATT and SNEGSKA (reference sequence). V lost 3 bases to trimming and J lost 1 base, with 12 bases between them. This CDR3 has 14 amino acids. The CDR3 loop is CSASVPGLQETQYF. The CDR3 region has the DNA TGCAGTGCTAGTGTACCGGGACTCCAAGAGACCCAGTACTTC.

This chain joins TRBV15 and TRBJ2-7, with D tentatively TRBD1 (6 bases). Germline values: CDR1 LNHNV, CDR2 YYDKDF (reference sequence). V was shortened by 2 bases and J by 4 bases, with 12 bases between the two germline ends. The CDR3 is made up of 14 amino acids. The CDR3 coding sequence is TGTGCCACCAGCAGAAGTCAGGGGCGTTACGAGCAGTACTTC. Translated: CATSRSQGRYEQYF.

This clone has just a few counts. The chain is built from TRBV5-1 and TRBJ1-4; D gene ambiguous. The germline gives CDR1 SGHRS, CDR2 YFSETQ. V was pared by 3 bases and J by 5 bases, with 14 bases between. The CDR3 spans 15 residues. This chain's CDR3 is CASSSNDLGNEKLFF. The CDR3 nucleotides read TGCGCCAGCAGCTCCAACGACCTGGGGAATGAAAAACTGTTTTTT. Drawing the rest from reference TRBV5-1 and TRBJ1-4, the complete variable domain is KAGVTQTPRYLIKTRGQQVTLSCSPISGHRSVSWYQQTPGQGLQFLFEYFSETQRNKGNFPGRFSGRQFSNSRSEMNVSTLELGDSALYLCASSSNDLGNEKLFFGSGTQLSVL.

The V and J genes are TRBV7-2 and TRBJ2-7, with TRBD2 matching over 7 bases. Germline trimming cut 5 bases from V and 2 bases from J; bases unmatched to any gene: 12. The CDR3 extends over 16 amino acids. CDR1 and CDR2 from the germline V gene are SGHTA and FQGNSA. The CDR3 sequence: CASSVNSGHSAYEQYF. The DNA of the CDR3 is TGTGCCAGCAGCGTTAATAGCGGGCACTCTGCCTACGAGCAGTACTTC.